This T cell receptor beta chain comes out of a study of post-analysis software for immune sequencing data. The CDR3 has 16 residues. Trimming took 4 bases from V and 4 from J; bases not matched to a gene: 7. Germline CDR1 and CDR2: SGDLS and YYNGEE. Study-level findings and limits: Five or six TRBV segments were more frequent in patients than controls; TRBV5-6, TRBV5-1 and TRBV20-1 belonged to this group.

Researchers reported that TCR beta cDNA libraries carried unique molecular identifiers. TCRdb re-called the PCR reads with MiXCR, one entry per CDR3 protein. Here the sample spans 350,000 to 450,000 distinct CDR3 sequences, about a third being singletons. Of note for this clonotype: Antigen: not known.

This receptor was identified in a girl between 10 and 17 years old with multiple sclerosis. This chain links TRBV9 with TRBJ2-6; 8 nucleotides line up with TRBD1. Sequencing was done on a sample of blood. The CDR3 nucleotides are TGTGCCAGCAGCAAAGGGACAGGCTCCGGGGCCAACGTCCTGACTTTC. Translation gives CASSKGTGSGANVLTF.